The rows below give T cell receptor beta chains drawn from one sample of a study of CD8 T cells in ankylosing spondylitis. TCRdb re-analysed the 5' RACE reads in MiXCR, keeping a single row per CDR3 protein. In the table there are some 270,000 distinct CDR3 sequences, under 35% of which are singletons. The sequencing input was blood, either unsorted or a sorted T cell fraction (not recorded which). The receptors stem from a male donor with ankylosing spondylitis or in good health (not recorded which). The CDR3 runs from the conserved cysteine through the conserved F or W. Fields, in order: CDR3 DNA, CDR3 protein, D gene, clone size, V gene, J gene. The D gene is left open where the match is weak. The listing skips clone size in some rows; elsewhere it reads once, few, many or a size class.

CDR3 DNA: TGCAGTGCTATAGGGACAGGGAAGAAAAATGAGCAGTTCTTC
CDR3 protein: CSAIGTGKKNEQFF
D gene: TRBD1
clone size: few
V gene: TRBV20-1
J gene: TRBJ2-1

CDR3 DNA: TGCGCCAGCAGCATCAGTGATGGGCAGGGGTGGAATGAGCAGTTCTTC
CDR3 protein: CASSISDGQGWNEQFF
D gene: NA
clone size: NA
V gene: TRBV5-1
J gene: TRBJ2-1

CDR3 DNA: TGTGCCAGCAGCGTAGAATCTGGGGGCATCTACGAGCAGTACTTC
CDR3 protein: CASSVESGGIYEQYF
D gene: NA
clone size: NA
V gene: TRBV9
J gene: TRBJ2-7

CDR3 DNA: TGTGCCAGCAGTTTCATGGGGACAGGAGGAAAGCAGTACTTC
CDR3 protein: CASSFMGTGGKQYF
D gene: TRBD1
clone size: NA
V gene: TRBV12-3/TRBV12-4
J gene: TRBJ2-7

CDR3 DNA: TGTGCCAGCAGCCCCCCTATCACTGAGCAGTTCTTC
CDR3 protein: CASSPPITEQFF
D gene: NA
clone size: NA
V gene: TRBV28
J gene: TRBJ2-1

CDR3 DNA: TGTGCCAGCAGCCAAACAGAGCAAGAGACCCAGTACTTC
CDR3 protein: CASSQTEQETQYF
D gene: NA
clone size: NA
V gene: TRBV3-1
J gene: TRBJ2-5

CDR3 DNA: TGTGCCAGCTCTCTCCGCACAGGGAGTTACAATGAGCAGTTCTTC
CDR3 protein: CASSLRTGSYNEQFF
D gene: NA
clone size: once
V gene: TRBV18
J gene: TRBJ2-1

CDR3 DNA: TGCAGTGCCGAGGACAGGGGAAGGTCCAATGAGCAGTTCTTC
CDR3 protein: CSAEDRGRSNEQFF
D gene: TRBD1
clone size: NA
V gene: TRBV20-1
J gene: TRBJ2-1

CDR3 DNA: TGCAGCGTCGGGACAGGGGCCCTCCAAGAGACCCAGTACTTC
CDR3 protein: CSVGTGALQETQYF
D gene: TRBD1
clone size: many
V gene: TRBV29-1
J gene: TRBJ2-5

CDR3 DNA: TGTGCCAGCAGCCCCCGGGACAGGAGTAGGTCCGTTAAGTACTTC
CDR3 protein: CASSPRDRSRSVKYF
D gene: TRBD1
clone size: few
V gene: TRBV6-1
J gene: TRBJ2-7

CDR3 DNA: TGTGCCAGCAGTTACTCGACAGGGAGTTACAATGAGCAGTTCTTC
CDR3 protein: CASSYSTGSYNEQFF
D gene: TRBD1
clone size: NA
V gene: TRBV6-5
J gene: TRBJ2-1

CDR3 DNA: TGTGCCAGCTCACCACCGGGGAGGCAGGGAGGCTACGAGCAGTACTTC
CDR3 protein: CASSPPGRQGGYEQYF
D gene: NA
clone size: NA
V gene: TRBV18
J gene: TRBJ2-7

CDR3 DNA: TGTGCCAGCAGTTTAACGGACAGGGAACCCTACGAGCAGTACTTC
CDR3 protein: CASSLTDREPYEQYF
D gene: TRBD1
clone size: few
V gene: TRBV12-3/TRBV12-4
J gene: TRBJ2-7

CDR3 DNA: TGTGCCAGCAGCCTGTCTCCAGGGGGTGGCGGGGAGCTGTTTTTT
CDR3 protein: CASSLSPGGGGELFF
D gene: TRBD1
clone size: NA
V gene: TRBV12-3/TRBV12-4
J gene: TRBJ2-2

CDR3 DNA: TGTGCCAGCAGTCCAGTGGCCACTGAAGCTTTCTTT
CDR3 protein: CASSPVATEAFF
D gene: NA
clone size: NA
V gene: TRBV12-3/TRBV12-4
J gene: TRBJ1-1

CDR3 DNA: TGTGCCAGCAGTTACTTGGACAGTGGGTCACCCCTCCACTTT
CDR3 protein: CASSYLDSGSPLHF
D gene: NA
clone size: NA
V gene: TRBV12-3/TRBV12-4
J gene: TRBJ1-6

CDR3 DNA: TGCAGTGCGGCCGCCTCTACAGGGGGCACTGAAGCTTTCTTT
CDR3 protein: CSAAASTGGTEAFF
D gene: TRBD1
clone size: many
V gene: TRBV20-1
J gene: TRBJ1-1

CDR3 DNA: TGTGCCAGCAGTTTAGAGAGGGGGGTTGAGACCCAGTACTTC
CDR3 protein: CASSLERGVETQYF
D gene: NA
clone size: few
V gene: TRBV27
J gene: TRBJ2-5

CDR3 DNA: TGCAGTGCTAGATCGCCAGGGCCTGGGGCCAACGTCCTGACTTTC
CDR3 protein: CSARSPGPGANVLTF
D gene: NA
clone size: NA
V gene: TRBV20-1
J gene: TRBJ2-6

CDR3 DNA: TGTGCCAGCAGTTTAGGCAGAGCTAGCGGGGGATACGAGCAGTACTTC
CDR3 protein: CASSLGRASGGYEQYF
D gene: TRBD2
clone size: NA
V gene: TRBV27
J gene: TRBJ2-7

CDR3 DNA: TGTGCCAGCAGCTTGCGGGACAGCTCCTACAATGAGCAGTTCTTC
CDR3 protein: CASSLRDSSYNEQFF
D gene: TRBD1
clone size: NA
V gene: TRBV5-5
J gene: TRBJ2-1

CDR3 DNA: TGTGCCAGCAGCCGTCCAACGGGGGGCCGCTATGGCTACACCTTC
CDR3 protein: CASSRPTGGRYGYTF
D gene: NA
clone size: NA
V gene: TRBV7-9
J gene: TRBJ1-2

CDR3 DNA: TGCGCCAGCAGCCATGCTCGTGCAGATACGCAGTATTTT
CDR3 protein: CASSHARADTQYF
D gene: NA
clone size: NA
V gene: TRBV4-1
J gene: TRBJ2-3

CDR3 DNA: TGTGCCAGCAGCGACAGGGGTTGGAACGATACGCAGTATTTT
CDR3 protein: CASSDRGWNDTQYF
D gene: TRBD1
clone size: NA
V gene: TRBV12-3/TRBV12-4
J gene: TRBJ2-3

CDR3 DNA: TGCGCCAGCAGTGAGACGGGGGGCGGCACAGATACGCAGTATTTT
CDR3 protein: CASSETGGGTDTQYF
D gene: NA
clone size: NA
V gene: TRBV10-1
J gene: TRBJ2-3

CDR3 DNA: TGTGCCAGCAGTCCTCATATAGCGGGGGGGCGAGGGGATACGCAGTATTTT
CDR3 protein: CASSPHIAGGRGDTQYF
D gene: TRBD2
clone size: NA
V gene: TRBV6-1
J gene: TRBJ2-3

CDR3 DNA: TGTGCCAGCAGCCCCGAGGGGACAGACTACTCCTACGAGCAGTACTTC
CDR3 protein: CASSPEGTDYSYEQYF
D gene: TRBD1
clone size: NA
V gene: TRBV7-6
J gene: TRBJ2-7

CDR3 DNA: TGTGCCAGCTCACCGCCGGGACTAGCGGGGGTAGAGACCCAGTACTTC
CDR3 protein: CASSPPGLAGVETQYF
D gene: TRBD2
clone size: NA
V gene: TRBV18
J gene: TRBJ2-5

CDR3 DNA: TGTGCCAGCAGCTTCCGCGGTAGCAATCAGCCCCAGCATTTT
CDR3 protein: CASSFRGSNQPQHF
D gene: NA
clone size: NA
V gene: TRBV7-2
J gene: TRBJ1-5

CDR3 DNA: TGCAGTGCTAAGGACAGGGTCTCACCTGGGGCCAACGTCCTGACTTTC
CDR3 protein: CSAKDRVSPGANVLTF
D gene: TRBD1
clone size: NA
V gene: TRBV20-1
J gene: TRBJ2-6

CDR3 DNA: TGCGCCAGTACCTTCGGGGGGACAACCTACGAGCAGTACTTC
CDR3 protein: CASTFGGTTYEQYF
D gene: NA
clone size: NA
V gene: TRBV5-1
J gene: TRBJ2-7

CDR3 DNA: TGCAGGGGGCGGGGGCTGAACACTGAAGCTTTCTTT
CDR3 protein: CRGRGLNTEAFF
D gene: NA
clone size: NA
V gene: TRBV20-1
J gene: TRBJ1-1

CDR3 DNA: TGTGCCAGCAGCTCCTACAACCTGGACAGGGGGACTAACTACGAGCAGTACTTC
CDR3 protein: CASSSYNLDRGTNYEQYF
D gene: TRBD1
clone size: NA
V gene: TRBV6-2/TRBV6-3
J gene: TRBJ2-7

CDR3 DNA: TGTGCCAGCAGCTCCCCGGACGGGTTCTATGGCTACACCTTC
CDR3 protein: CASSSPDGFYGYTF
D gene: NA
clone size: few
V gene: TRBV7-9
J gene: TRBJ1-2

CDR3 DNA: TGTGCCAGCAGCACAGGTTACAGCTCCTACGAGCAGTACTTC
CDR3 protein: CASSTGYSSYEQYF
D gene: NA
clone size: NA
V gene: TRBV28
J gene: TRBJ2-7

CDR3 DNA: TGTGCCAGCAGTCTCGGGGGGGGGAAGAGTCGCTACGAGCAGTACTTC
CDR3 protein: CASSLGGGKSRYEQYF
D gene: TRBD2
clone size: many
V gene: TRBV6-1
J gene: TRBJ2-7